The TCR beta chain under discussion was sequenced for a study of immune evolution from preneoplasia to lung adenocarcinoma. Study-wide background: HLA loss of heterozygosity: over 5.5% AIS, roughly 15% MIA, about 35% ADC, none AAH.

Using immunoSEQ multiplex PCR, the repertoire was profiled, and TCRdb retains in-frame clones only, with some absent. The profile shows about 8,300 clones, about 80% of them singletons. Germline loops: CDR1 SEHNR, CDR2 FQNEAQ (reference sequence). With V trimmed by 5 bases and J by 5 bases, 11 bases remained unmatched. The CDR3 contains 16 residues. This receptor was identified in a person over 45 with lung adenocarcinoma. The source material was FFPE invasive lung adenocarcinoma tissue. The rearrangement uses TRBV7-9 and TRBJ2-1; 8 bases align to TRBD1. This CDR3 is CASSPWTGTGNNEQFF. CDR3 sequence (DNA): TGTGCCAGCAGCCCGTGGACCGGGACAGGTAACAATGAGCAGTTCTTC.